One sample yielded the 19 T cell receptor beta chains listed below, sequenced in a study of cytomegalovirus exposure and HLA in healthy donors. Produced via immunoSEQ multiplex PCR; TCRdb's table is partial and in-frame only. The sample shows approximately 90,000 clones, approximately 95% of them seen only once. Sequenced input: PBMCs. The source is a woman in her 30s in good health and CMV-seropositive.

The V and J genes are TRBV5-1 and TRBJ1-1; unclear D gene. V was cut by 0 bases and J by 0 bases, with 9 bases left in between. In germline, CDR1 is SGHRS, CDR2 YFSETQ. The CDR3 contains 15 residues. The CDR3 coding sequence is TGCGCCAGCAGCTTGGGCGCCCCAATGAACACTGAAGCTTTCTTT. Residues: CASSLGAPMNTEAFF.

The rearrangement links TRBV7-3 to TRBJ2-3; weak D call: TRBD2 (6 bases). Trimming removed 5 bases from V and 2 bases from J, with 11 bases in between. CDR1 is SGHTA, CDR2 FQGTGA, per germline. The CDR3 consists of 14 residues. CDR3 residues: CASSPSDNTDTQYF. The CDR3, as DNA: TGTGCCAGCAGCCCTAGCGACAACACAGATACGCAGTATTTT.

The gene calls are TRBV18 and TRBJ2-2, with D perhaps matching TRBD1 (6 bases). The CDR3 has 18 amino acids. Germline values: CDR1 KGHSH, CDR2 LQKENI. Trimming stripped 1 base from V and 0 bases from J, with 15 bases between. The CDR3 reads CASSPLGPGTPNTGELFF. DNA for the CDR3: TGTGCCAGCTCACCACTGGGGCCCGGGACACCGAACACCGGGGAGCTGTTTTTT.

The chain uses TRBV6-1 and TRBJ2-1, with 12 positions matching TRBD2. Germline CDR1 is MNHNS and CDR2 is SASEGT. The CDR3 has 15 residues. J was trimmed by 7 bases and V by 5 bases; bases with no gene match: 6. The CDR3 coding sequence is TGTGCCAGCAGTCCCCAGACTAGCGGGAGTAATGAGCAGTTCTTC. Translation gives CASSPQTSGSNEQFF.

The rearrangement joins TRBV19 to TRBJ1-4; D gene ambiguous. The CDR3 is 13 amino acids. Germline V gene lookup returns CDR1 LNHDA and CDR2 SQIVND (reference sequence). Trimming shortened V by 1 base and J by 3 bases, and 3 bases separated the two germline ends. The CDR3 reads CASSIGANEKLFF. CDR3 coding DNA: TGTGCCAGTAGTATAGGCGCTAATGAAAAACTGTTTTTT. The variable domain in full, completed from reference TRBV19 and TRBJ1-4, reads DGGITQSPKYLFRKEGQNVTLSCEQNLNHDAMYWYRQDPGQGLRLIYYSQIVNDFQKGDIAEGYSVSREKKESFPLTVTSAQKNPTAFYLCASSIGANEKLFFGSGTQLSVL.

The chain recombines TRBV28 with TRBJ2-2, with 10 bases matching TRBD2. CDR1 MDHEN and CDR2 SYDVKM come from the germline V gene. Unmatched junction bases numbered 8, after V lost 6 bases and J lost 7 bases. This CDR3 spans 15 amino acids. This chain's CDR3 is CASRTAGGPGGELFF. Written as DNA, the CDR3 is TGTGCCAGCAGAACAGCGGGAGGGCCCGGCGGGGAGCTGTTTTTT. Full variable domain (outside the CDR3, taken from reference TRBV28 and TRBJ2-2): DVKVTQSSRYLVKRTGEKVFLECVQDMDHENMFWYRQDPGLGLRLIYFSYDVKMKEKGDIPEGYSVSREKKERFSLILESASTNQTSMYLCASRTAGGPGGELFFGEGSRLTVL.

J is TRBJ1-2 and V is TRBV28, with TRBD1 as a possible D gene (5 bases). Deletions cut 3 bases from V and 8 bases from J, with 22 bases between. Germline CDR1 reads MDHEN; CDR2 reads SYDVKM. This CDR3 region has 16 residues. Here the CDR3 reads CASSLAYRLNIRGYTF. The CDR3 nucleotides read TGTGCCAGCAGTTTGGCATACAGGTTGAATATCCGGGGCTACACCTTC.

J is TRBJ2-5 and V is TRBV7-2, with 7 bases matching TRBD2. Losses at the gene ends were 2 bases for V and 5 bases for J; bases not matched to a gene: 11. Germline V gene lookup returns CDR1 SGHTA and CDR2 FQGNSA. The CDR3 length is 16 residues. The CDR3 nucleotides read TGTGCCAGCAGCTTACATCCTCGGGGGGTTGGGGAGACCCAGTACTTC. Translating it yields CASSLHPRGVGETQYF.

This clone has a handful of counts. For the CDR3, the DNA is TGTGCCTGGAGTTTGGCAGGGCATCAGCCCCAGCATTTT. It encodes CAWSLAGHQPQHF. The V call is TRBV30, the J call TRBJ1-5; a weak D match, TRBD1 (5 bases). Germline V gives CDR1 GTSNPN, CDR2 SVGIG (reference sequence). The V end was cut by 2 bases, the J end by 5 bases, with 10 bases between. This CDR3 has 13 residues.

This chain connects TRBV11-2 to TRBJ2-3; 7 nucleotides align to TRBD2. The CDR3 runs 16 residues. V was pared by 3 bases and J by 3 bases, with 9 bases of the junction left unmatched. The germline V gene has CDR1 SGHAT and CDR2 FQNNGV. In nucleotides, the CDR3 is TGTGCCAGCAGCTTGGTTACAGCGGGATTAACAGATACGCAGTATTTT. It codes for CASSLVTAGLTDTQYF.

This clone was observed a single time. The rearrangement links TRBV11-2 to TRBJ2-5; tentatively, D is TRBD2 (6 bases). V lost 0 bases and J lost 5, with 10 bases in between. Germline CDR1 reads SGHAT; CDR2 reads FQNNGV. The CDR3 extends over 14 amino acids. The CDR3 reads CASSLEGLVETQYF. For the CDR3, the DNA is TGTGCCAGCAGCTTAGAGGGACTTGTGGAGACCCAGTACTTC.

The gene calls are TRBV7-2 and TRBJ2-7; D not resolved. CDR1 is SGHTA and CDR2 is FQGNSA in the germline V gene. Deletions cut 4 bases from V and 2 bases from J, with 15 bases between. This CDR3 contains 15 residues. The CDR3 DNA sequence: TGTGCCAGCAGCTCTGCAGTGACACAGCCCTACGAGCAGTACTTC. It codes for CASSSAVTQPYEQYF.

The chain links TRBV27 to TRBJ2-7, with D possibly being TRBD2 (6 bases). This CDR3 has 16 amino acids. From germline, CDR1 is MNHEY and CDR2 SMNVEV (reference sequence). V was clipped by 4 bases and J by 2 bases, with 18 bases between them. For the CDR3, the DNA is TGTGCCAGCAGTTCGGGGGTTTTCGGGGAAGCCTACGAGCAGTACTTC. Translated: CASSSGVFGEAYEQYF.

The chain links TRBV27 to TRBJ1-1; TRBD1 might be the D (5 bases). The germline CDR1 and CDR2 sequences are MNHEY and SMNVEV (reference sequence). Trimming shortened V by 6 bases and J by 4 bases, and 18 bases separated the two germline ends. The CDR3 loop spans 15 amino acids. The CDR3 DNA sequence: TGTGCCAGCAGCCCCGGGGGGGTGGTGGGCACTGAAGCTTTCTTT. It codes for CASSPGGVVGTEAFF.

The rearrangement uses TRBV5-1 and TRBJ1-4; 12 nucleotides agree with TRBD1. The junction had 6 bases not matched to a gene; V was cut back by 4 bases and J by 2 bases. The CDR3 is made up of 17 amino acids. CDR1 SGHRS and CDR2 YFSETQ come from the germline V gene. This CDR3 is CASSPGQGAFTNEKLFF. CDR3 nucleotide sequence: TGCGCCAGCAGCCCGGGACAGGGGGCTTTTACTAATGAAAAACTGTTTTTT. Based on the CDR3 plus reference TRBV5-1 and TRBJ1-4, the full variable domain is KAGVTQTPRYLIKTRGQQVTLSCSPISGHRSVSWYQQTPGQGLQFLFEYFSETQRNKGNFPGRFSGRQFSNSRSEMNVSTLELGDSALYLCASSPGQGAFTNEKLFFGSGTQLSVL.

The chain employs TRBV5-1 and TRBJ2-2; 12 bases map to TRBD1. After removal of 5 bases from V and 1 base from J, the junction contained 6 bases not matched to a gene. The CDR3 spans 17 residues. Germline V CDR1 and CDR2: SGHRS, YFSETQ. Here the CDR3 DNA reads TGCGCCAGCAGTAGGGACAGGGGGCTTGAGAACACCGGGGAGCTGTTTTTT. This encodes CASSRDRGLENTGELFF.

The CDR3, as DNA: TGTGCCAGCAGCTTCTGGAGGAGCTCCTACGAGCAGTACTTC. Translation: CASSFWRSSYEQYF. The rearrangement links TRBV11-2 to TRBJ2-7, with a tentative D call TRBD2 (5 bases). V was cut by 3 bases and J by 0 bases, with 9 bases left in between. The CDR3 is made up of 14 amino acids. In germline, CDR1 is SGHAT, CDR2 FQNNGV. Complete variable domain (other parts from reference TRBV11-2 and TRBJ2-7): EAGVAQSPRYKIIEKRQSVAFWCNPISGHATLYWYQQILGQGPKLLIQFQNNGVVDDSQLPKDRFSAERLKGVDSTLKIQPAKLEDSAVYLCASSFWRSSYEQYFGPGTRLTVT.

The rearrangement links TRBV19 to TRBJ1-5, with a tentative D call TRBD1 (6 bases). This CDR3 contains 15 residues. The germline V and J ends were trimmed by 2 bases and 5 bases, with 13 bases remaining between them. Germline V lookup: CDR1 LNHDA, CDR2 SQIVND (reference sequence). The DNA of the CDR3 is TGTGCCAGTAGTATACCCCCTCAGGGGTATCAGCCCCAGCATTTT. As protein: CASSIPPQGYQPQHF.

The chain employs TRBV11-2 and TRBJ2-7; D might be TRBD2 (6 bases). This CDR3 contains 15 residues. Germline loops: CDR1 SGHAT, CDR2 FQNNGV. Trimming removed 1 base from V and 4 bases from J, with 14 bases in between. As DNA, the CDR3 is TGTGCCAGCAGCTTAGTCCGGACTAAACCTTACGAGCAGTACTTC. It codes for CASSLVRTKPYEQYF. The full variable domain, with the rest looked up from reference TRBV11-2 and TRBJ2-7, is EAGVAQSPRYKIIEKRQSVAFWCNPISGHATLYWYQQILGQGPKLLIQFQNNGVVDDSQLPKDRFSAERLKGVDSTLKIQPAKLEDSAVYLCASSLVRTKPYEQYFGPGTRLTVT.